These T cell receptor beta chains were read from a single sample in a study of early T cells in non-severe SARS-CoV-2 infection. TCRdb re-called the 5' RACE reads through MiXCR, storing one row per CDR3 protein. The sample lists over 75,000 distinct CDR3 sequences; less than 15% were seen once. The specimen was whole blood. The receptors originated from an adult who was a healthcare worker with PCR-confirmed SARS-CoV-2 infection or an uninfected control (not recorded which). The CDR3 runs from the conserved cysteine through the conserved F or W.

TRBJ2-1	TRBV9	CASRSGTSDNEQFF
TRBJ1-1	TRBV10-1	CASSEREGLEAFF
TRBJ2-2	TRBV20-1	CSAREPGENTGELFF
TRBJ2-4	TRBV15	CATNPSGYANIQYF
TRBJ1-4	TRBV5-1	CASSLNRGGEKLFF
TRBJ2-2	TRBV11-2	CASSLTGTAIGELFF
TRBJ2-3	TRBV7-6	CASSSPRGGGTDTQYF
TRBJ2-7	TRBV7-2	CASSLVGYEQYF
TRBJ2-3	TRBV2	CASSSGGPFLDTQYF
TRBJ1-1	TRBV29-1	CSIQWRNTEAFF
TRBJ2-5	TRBV10-3	CAISEWGQETQYF
TRBJ2-1	TRBV9	CASSIAGTGAGNEQFF